This T cell receptor (beta chain) was observed in a study of beta chain features in type 1 diabetes. On the study more broadly: No patient-donor differences in age, gender, total cells or subset yield.

CDR3 length: 14 residues. Germline V gives CDR1 SGHAT, CDR2 FQNNGV. After removal of 3 bases from V and 8 bases from J, the junction contained 6 bases not matched to a gene. As for this clone: What it recognizes is unknown.

Whole-study findings and limits: Naive, central memory and Treg TCRB repertoires seemed to resemble each other more closely in patients than they did in healthy donors. PCR might preferentially amplify shorter templates, equally in patients and controls.

Isolated RNA was reverse transcribed in full, so expressed TCRB transcripts were sequenced. Sequenced by immunoSEQ multiplex PCR; TCRdb stores in-frame clones only, minus some. Of 130,000 to 150,000 clones listed, roughly a tenth were seen once; the top ten hold 1.3%. The chain couples TRBV11-2 to TRBJ1-4; 7 positions match TRBD1. The sequenced sample consisted of naive CD4+ T cells from blood. This receptor was identified in a man aged 18 to 29 in good health. The CDR3: CASSFQGDGEKLFF. The CDR3 DNA is TGTGCCAGCAGCTTCCAGGGGGACGGGGAAAAACTGTTTTTT. Filled out from reference TRBV11-2 and TRBJ1-4, the complete variable domain reads EAGVAQSPRYKIIEKRQSVAFWCNPISGHATLYWYQQILGQGPKLLIQFQNNGVVDDSQLPKDRFSAERLKGVDSTLKIQPAKLEDSAVYLCASSFQGDGEKLFFGSGTQLSVL.